Listed below are T cell receptor beta chains from one sample, sequenced in a study of blood T cells in healthy people across ages. TCRdb recomputed calls from the 5' RACE reads with MiXCR, one row per CDR3 protein. Of fewer than 1.5 million distinct CDR3 sequences listed, 35% to 45% are singletons. The sample comprised blood. The receptors derive from a woman aged 18-35 years in good health. Both conserved end residues are part of each CDR3. D genes are given only for firm matches. The listing skips clone size in some rows; elsewhere it reads once, few, many or a size class.

J gene	clone size	D gene	V gene	CDR3 protein	CDR3 DNA
TRBJ1-2	few	TRBD1	TRBV10-3	CAISDGQGPYAGYTF	TGTGCCATCAGTGATGGACAGGGGCCCTATGCGGGCTACACCTTC
TRBJ1-2	.	.	TRBV21-1	CASSKKQVDGYTF	TGTGCCAGCAGCAAAAAACAGGTGGATGGCTACACCTTC
TRBJ1-2	.	.	TRBV3-1	CASSPVAGTNYGYTF	TGTGCCAGCAGCCCCGTGGCGGGAACCAACTATGGCTACACCTTC
TRBJ2-3	.	TRBD2	TRBV6-5	CASSFAPGTSTPSTDTQYF	TGTGCCAGCAGTTTTGCCCCCGGGACTAGCACGCCTAGCACAGATACGCAGTATTTT
TRBJ2-2	.	.	TRBV27	CASTLSRAPGELFF	TGTGCCAGCACCCTTAGTCGTGCCCCCGGGGAGCTGTTTTTT
TRBJ1-6	.	TRBD1	TRBV6-5	CASSSIGQGANSPLHF	TGTGCCAGCAGCTCTATCGGACAGGGGGCTAATTCACCCCTCCACTTT
TRBJ2-3	few	TRBD2	TRBV10-3	CAISLGGTNVDTQYF	TGTGCCATCAGTCTGGGGGGGACTAACGTAGATACGCAGTATTTT
TRBJ1-1	many	.	TRBV4-1	CASSQEELANTEAFF	TGCGCCAGCAGCCAAGAGGAGCTTGCGAACACTGAAGCTTTCTTT
TRBJ2-7	.	TRBD2	TRBV4-1	CASSQEAGGGSYEQYF	TGCGCCAGCAGCCAAGAGGCGGGAGGAGGCTCCTACGAGCAGTACTTC
TRBJ2-3	.	TRBD2	TRBV20-1	CSARGLAGTPDTQYF	TGCAGTGCTAGAGGGCTAGCGGGGACCCCAGATACGCAGTATTTT
TRBJ2-3	few	TRBD2	TRBV20-1	CSAPRGGGRTDTQYF	TGCAGTGCCCCACGGGGGGGAGGTCGCACAGATACGCAGTATTTT
TRBJ1-6	.	.	TRBV5-6	CASSFSTVPHF	TGTGCCAGCAGCTTCTCTACAGTCCCCCACTTT
TRBJ2-5	.	TRBD2	TRBV28	CASSFRTSGRETQYF	TGTGCCAGCAGTTTCAGGACTAGCGGGAGAGAGACCCAGTACTTC
TRBJ2-7	few	TRBD1	TRBV9	CASSATGYLSYEQYF	TGTGCCAGCAGCGCGACAGGGTATTTATCCTACGAGCAGTACTTC
TRBJ1-6	.	.	TRBV27	CASSSGMGPLHF	TGTGCCAGCAGCTCAGGCATGGGGCCCCTCCACTTT